What follows describes a single T cell receptor beta chain. Assay: immunoSEQ multiplex PCR; the TCRdb copy retains only in-frame clones and omits some. The repertoire consists of 58,000 or so clones, with 75% to 90% occurring once and the leading ten covering 6.5% to 8.5%. The data stem from a study of T cell responses to AZD1222 COVID-19 vaccine. The V and J ends lost 7 bases and 1 base respectively, with 16 bases between them. CDR3 size: 15 residues. Germline V gene data show CDR1 as MDHEN and CDR2 as SYDVKM. The specimen comprised peripheral blood, sampled 28 days after the second AZD1222 dose. The V and J genes are TRBV28 and TRBJ1-2, with D perhaps TRBD1 (5 bases). The clonotype comes from an adult who received the AZD1222 COVID-19 vaccine. CDR3 nucleotides: TGTGCCAGCACCCGCGCTAAGGGGCTTAACTATGGCTACACCTTC. Protein product: CASTRAKGLNYGYTF.